This record looks at one T cell receptor beta chain sequence and its context. The CDR3 sequence is 16 residues long. V trimming: 4 bases; J trimming: 5 bases; junction bases outside the gene matches: 7. Germline CDR1 and CDR2: MNHEY and SVGEGT. Per the original methods: Scientists estimated how many nucleated cells there were by amplifying reference gene primers. Sequenced by immunoSEQ multiplex PCR; TCRdb stores in-frame clones only, minus some. V, J and clone size reflect that table, while D and trimming were determined from the DNA. Altogether tens of thousands of clones are present, about 72% being singletons, with the ten largest covering 43%. The data derive from a study of blood T cell repertoires in COVID-19.

The specimen sequenced was peripheral blood. This receptor was identified in a woman of 80 years or more with acute or convalescent COVID-19. The rearrangement links TRBV6-2 or TRBV6-3 to TRBJ2-2; 10 nucleotides agree with TRBD2. CDR3 coding DNA: TGTGCCAGCAGTTCCCCGGGACTAGCGAGGACCGGGGAGCTGTTTTTT. Translated, it gives CASSSPGLARTGELFF.